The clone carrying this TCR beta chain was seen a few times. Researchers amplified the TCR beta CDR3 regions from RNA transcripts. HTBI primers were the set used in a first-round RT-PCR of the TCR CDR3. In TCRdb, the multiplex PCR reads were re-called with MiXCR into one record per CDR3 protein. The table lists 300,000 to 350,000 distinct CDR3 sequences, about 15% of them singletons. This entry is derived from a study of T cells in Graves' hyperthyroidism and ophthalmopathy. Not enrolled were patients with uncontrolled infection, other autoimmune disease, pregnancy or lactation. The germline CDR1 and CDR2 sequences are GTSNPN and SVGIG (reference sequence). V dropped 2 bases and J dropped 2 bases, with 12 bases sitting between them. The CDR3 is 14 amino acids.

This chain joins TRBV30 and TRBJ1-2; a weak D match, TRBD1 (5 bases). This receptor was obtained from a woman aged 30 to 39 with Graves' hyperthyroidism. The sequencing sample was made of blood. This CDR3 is CAWSKQAANYGYTF. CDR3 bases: TGTGCCTGGAGTAAACAGGCGGCAAACTATGGCTACACCTTC.